This T cell receptor (beta chain) emerged from a study of blood T cell repertoires in COVID-19. Overall study context: Researchers got acute and convalescent COVID-19 samples from the United States, Italy and Spain.

This table comes from immunoSEQ multiplex PCR, and its TCRdb copy is limited to in-frame clones, with some not included. The repertoire holds around 230,000 clones, with approximately 88% as singletons. V was pared by 3 bases and J by 3 bases, with 9 bases between. CDR1 and CDR2 from the germline V gene are PRHDT and FYEKMQ (reference sequence). This CDR3 has 13 amino acids. As concerns this clone: At the DNA level, this CDR3 is encoded by other sequences in the same sample as well.

The chain couples TRBV13 to TRBJ2-7, with a possible D match to TRBD1 (6 bases). The receptor was derived from a middle-aged man with acute or convalescent COVID-19. The source material was peripheral blood. The CDR3 region is CASSLGRGYEQYF. The CDR3 DNA is TGTGCCAGCAGCTTGGGCAGGGGCTACGAGCAGTACTTC.